These T cell receptor beta chains were read from a single sample in a study of technical replicates of blood from a few donors. Repertoires were generated with immunoSEQ multiplex PCR, while TCRdb's copy carries only in-frame clones and drops some. The sample consists of around 60,000 clones, about 92% of them appearing once. The specimen sequenced was PBMCs. These TCRs come from a human donor in good health. Some clones in this sample may be carry-over from other donors' samples. Each CDR3 is given with its conserved first and last residue. The D gene is left open where the match is weak. Only some rows state a clone size, as once, few, many or a class for expanded clones.

abundance	v_gene	len	d_gene	j_gene	CDR3nt	CDR3aa
once	TRBV2	15	TRBD1	TRBJ1-3	TGTGCCAGCAGTGATTCGAGGACAGGGGGAAACACCATATATTTT	CASSDSRTGGNTIYF
-	TRBV7-2	15	-	TRBJ1-1	TGTGCCAGCAGCTTAGATGGCAGGACTTTTGGTGAAGCTTTCTTT	CASSLDGRTFGEAFF
-	TRBV7-8	15	TRBD1	TRBJ1-4	TGTGCCAGCAGCTCCATCCGGGACAGGGGTGAAAAACTGTTTTTT	CASSSIRDRGEKLFF
-	TRBV7-2	14	TRBD1	TRBJ1-2	TGTGCCAGCAGTATCCCGGCCCAGGGGGCGCAGAGGGCCTTC	CASSIPAQGAQRAF
-	TRBV7-3	13	TRBD1	TRBJ1-2	TGTGCCAGCAGCTCGTCGACAGGGAATGGCTACACCTTC	CASSSSTGNGYTF
-	TRBV19	12	-	TRBJ1-1	TGTGCCAGTAGTGGGTTTGGACAGAAAGCTTTCTTT	CASSGFGQKAFF
-	TRBV2	15	TRBD1	TRBJ2-3	TGTGCTAGCCAGGACAGGGGGCGCGCCACAGATACGCAGTATTTT	CASQDRGRATDTQYF
-	TRBV2	13	TRBD1	TRBJ1-1	TGTGCCAGCAGTTGGGACAGGGAAACTGAAGCTTTCTTT	CASSWDRETEAFF
-	TRBV4-1	14	-	TRBJ2-3	TGCGCCAGCAGCCAAGCGGTCTTCACAGATACGCAGTATTTT	CASSQAVFTDTQYF
-	TRBV30	11	-	TRBJ2-7	TGTGCCTGGAGTCAGTCCTACGAGCAGTACTTC	CAWSQSYEQYF
-	TRBV4-2	13	TRBD1	TRBJ1-2	TGTGCCAGCAGCCGTGGACAGGGTACTGGCTACACCTTC	CASSRGQGTGYTF
-	TRBV5-1	15	TRBD1	TRBJ1-6	TGCGCCAGCAGCTTGGGGACAGGGACCAATTCACCCCTCCACTTT	CASSLGTGTNSPLHF
once	TRBV6-1	11	-	TRBJ2-7	TGTGCCAGCCGGGAGTCCTACGAGCAGTACTTC	CASRESYEQYF
-	TRBV6-1	14	TRBD1	TRBJ1-5	TGTGCCGGTGCACGGGCAGGGGGCACTCAGCCCCAGCATTTT	CAGARAGGTQPQHF
-	TRBV6-6	13	-	TRBJ2-7	TGTGCCAGCAGTTACTCCGCGGAGTACGAGCAGTACTTC	CASSYSAEYEQYF
-	TRBV5-4	15	TRBD2	TRBJ2-3	TGTGCCAGCAGCCCCATAGCGGGGGACACAGATACGCAGTATTTT	CASSPIAGDTDTQYF
-	TRBV7-9	16	TRBD2	TRBJ2-1	TGTGCCAGCAGCCGGTTAGCGGGAGGGCCGGGGAATGAGCAGTTCTTC	CASSRLAGGPGNEQFF
-	TRBV7-3	12	-	TRBJ2-1	TGTGCCAGCAGCCAGGGGGGAAGTGAGCAGTTCTTC	CASSQGGSEQFF
-	TRBV14	17	-	TRBJ1-1	TGTGCCAGCAGCCACAAGAACTATGGACAGACGAACACTGAAGCTTTCTTT	CASSHKNYGQTNTEAFF
-	TRBV5-1	13	-	TRBJ1-5	TGCGCCAGCAGCCCGGGGGGCGGACAGCCCCAGCATTTT	CASSPGGGQPQHF
-	TRBV7-9	15	TRBD2	TRBJ2-7	TGTGCCAGCAGCGTGTCAGCGGGAGCGGGTTACGAGCAGTACTTC	CASSVSAGAGYEQYF
-	TRBV7-2	14	-	TRBJ2-7	TGTGCCAGCAGCTTAGACAGGGCCACCTACGAGCAGTACTTC	CASSLDRATYEQYF
-	TRBV25-1	14	-	TRBJ1-2	TGTGCCAGCAGTGGGCTGTCGGGTAACTATGGCTACACCTTC	CASSGLSGNYGYTF
-	TRBV7-9	16	-	TRBJ1-6	TGTGCCAGCAGCTTAGTTTCGCTGGGGCGCAATTCACCCCTCCACTTT	CASSLVSLGRNSPLHF
-	TRBV5-4	14	-	TRBJ1-4	TGTGCCAGCAGCTCCCGGGGGGGGGATGAAAAACTGTTTTTT	CASSSRGGDEKLFF
-	TRBV5-1	14	TRBD2	TRBJ2-3	TGCGCCAGCAGCTTTACAGCGGGATCAGATACGCAGTATTTT	CASSFTAGSDTQYF
-	TRBV13	15	-	TRBJ2-1	TGTGCCAGCAGCTTAGAAAGTCAGGGATACAATGAGCAGTTCTTC	CASSLESQGYNEQFF
-	TRBV6-6	15	-	TRBJ1-2	TGTGCCAGCCACCCGGTAGGCGGAGCCTTCTATGGCTACACCTTC	CASHPVGGAFYGYTF
-	TRBV7-2	18	-	TRBJ1-2	TGTGCCAGCAGCTTATATCTTTCGAGGAGGGCGGCTAACTATGGCTACACCTTC	CASSLYLSRRAANYGYTF
once	TRBV7-9	15	TRBD1	TRBJ2-7	TGTGCCAGCAGCCCCTTCGGGACAGTTCCAGGGGCGCAGTACTTC	CASSPFGTVPGAQYF
-	TRBV9	16	TRBD1	TRBJ1-1	TGTGCCAGCAGCGTAGAGGGTGACAGGGGGGACACTGAAGCTTTCTTT	CASSVEGDRGDTEAFF
-	TRBV7-9	14	TRBD1	TRBJ1-5	TGTGCCAGCAGCTTCGACAGGGAAGATCAGCCCCAGCATTTT	CASSFDREDQPQHF
-	TRBV7-2	18	-	TRBJ1-4	TGTGCCAGCAGCTCGCGCGGAGGGATTTTTTCTACTAATGAAAAACTGTTTTTT	CASSSRGGIFSTNEKLFF
-	TRBV14	13	TRBD2	TRBJ2-1	TGTGCGACTCGAATGGGAGGGGTGGATGAGCAGTTCTTC	CATRMGGVDEQFF
once	TRBV5-6	17	-	TRBJ2-2	TGTGCCAGCAGCTTGAGGGCTAGCTCTGGGAACACCGGGGAGCTGTTTTTT	CASSLRASSGNTGELFF
-	TRBV25-1	15	TRBD1	TRBJ2-7	TGTGCCAGCAGTGAACTGGGGGGGACAGGGGGCGAGCAGTACTTC	CASSELGGTGGEQYF
-	TRBV15	16	-	TRBJ2-7	TGTGCCACCAGCAGAGATCGGCCGGGTATGTTCAACGAGCAGTACTTC	CATSRDRPGMFNEQYF
-	TRBV18	15	TRBD1	TRBJ2-1	TGTGCCAGCTCACCGGGACAGAACACCTTTAATGAGCAGTTCTTC	CASSPGQNTFNEQFF
-	TRBV7-3	13	-	TRBJ2-4	TGTGCCAGCAGTGGGGGCGGTTCGGGCATTCAGTACTTC	CASSGGGSGIQYF
-	TRBV5-6	16	-	TRBJ1-1	TGTGCCAGCAGCCCAGGGGTGAGGCGGCGGGGGGCTGAAGCTTTCTTT	CASSPGVRRRGAEAFF
-	TRBV29-1	13	-	TRBJ1-1	TGCAGCGTTGACCGCAGGGCCCTTCCTGAAGCTTTCTTT	CSVDRRALPEAFF